The present TCR beta chain was sequenced within a study of blood T cell repertoires in COVID-19. Across the study: Researchers got acute and convalescent COVID-19 samples from the United States, Italy and Spain. Sources were T cells, B-cell-depleted T cells, or PBMCs; the material itself was cDNA or gDNA.

In germline, CDR1 is LGHDT, CDR2 YNNKEL (reference sequence). V was trimmed by 3 bases and J by 8 bases, leaving 6 bases between them. CDR3 length: 11 residues. Using immunoSEQ multiplex PCR, the repertoire was profiled, and TCRdb retains in-frame clones only, with some absent. The sample lists 300,000 to 400,000 clones; around 83% were seen once. This TCR came from a man aged 30-40 years with active or convalescent COVID-19. The specimen was peripheral blood. This chain connects TRBV3-1 (or the pseudogene TRBV3-2) to TRBJ2-3; D call uncertain. CDR3 amino acids: CASSHGTTQYF. The DNA for the CDR3 is TGTGCCAGCAGCCATGGCACTACGCAGTATTTT.